The rows below give T cell receptor beta chains drawn from one sample of a study of graft-versus-host responses after intestinal transplantation. Sequencing used immunoSEQ multiplex PCR; TCRdb keeps in-frame clones, though not all of them. The data contain approximately 15,000 clones, roughly 69% of them singletons. The sample here was ileum tissue, taken just over 650 days after intestinal transplantation. These receptors originate from a human patient who received an intestinal transplant, so some T cells may come from the graft donor. Both conserved end residues are part of each CDR3. The order of the fields is D gene, J gene, clone size, V gene, CDR3 DNA, CDR3 protein. A D gene is named only where the DNA matches it firmly. Size is stated for part of the rows, as once, few or many counts, or as a class when the clone is expanded.

d_call: -
j_call: TRBJ1-2
clone_size: few
v_call: TRBV5-1
cdr3_nt: TGCGCCAGCAGCTTGGCGGCTAACTATGGCTACACCTTC
cdr3_aa: CASSLAANYGYTF

d_call: -
j_call: TRBJ2-7
clone_size: -
v_call: TRBV10-2
cdr3_nt: TGCGCCTCTGGACTCTCCTACGAGCAGTACTTC
cdr3_aa: CASGLSYEQYF

d_call: TRBD2
j_call: TRBJ2-3
clone_size: -
v_call: TRBV25-1
cdr3_nt: TGTGCCACCACTCTGAGCGGGGGGATAGATACGCAGTATTTT
cdr3_aa: CATTLSGGIDTQYF

d_call: -
j_call: TRBJ1-6
clone_size: -
v_call: TRBV4-3
cdr3_nt: TGCGCCAGCAGCCAGTATGGGCCCTCGAGCTCCTATAATTCACCCCTCCACTTT
cdr3_aa: CASSQYGPSSSYNSPLHF

d_call: -
j_call: TRBJ2-2
clone_size: once
v_call: TRBV27
cdr3_nt: TGTGCCAGCAGTTCAGGGATTCCCGGGGAGCTGTTTTTT
cdr3_aa: CASSSGIPGELFF

d_call: TRBD2
j_call: TRBJ2-2
clone_size: -
v_call: TRBV6-5
cdr3_nt: TGTGCCAGCAGTTTAGGGGCGGGGGGGCCCACCGGGGAGCTGTTTTTT
cdr3_aa: CASSLGAGGPTGELFF

d_call: -
j_call: TRBJ2-1
clone_size: once
v_call: TRBV7-2
cdr3_nt: TGTGCCAGCAGCCCCGACAGCACTATGAACAATGAGCAGTTCTTC
cdr3_aa: CASSPDSTMNNEQFF

d_call: -
j_call: TRBJ2-5
clone_size: -
v_call: TRBV4-1
cdr3_nt: TGCGCCAGCAGTACTTTTGGACAGACTACGTCGGAGACCCAGTACTTC
cdr3_aa: CASSTFGQTTSETQYF

d_call: -
j_call: TRBJ1-5
clone_size: -
v_call: TRBV4-3
cdr3_nt: TGCGCCAGCAGCCAAGGAACAGGGATCAATCAGCCCCAGCATTTT
cdr3_aa: CASSQGTGINQPQHF

d_call: -
j_call: TRBJ2-6
clone_size: -
v_call: TRBV7-2
cdr3_nt: TGTGCCAGCAGCATCCGGGGCTCTGGGGCCAACGTCCTGACTTTC
cdr3_aa: CASSIRGSGANVLTF

d_call: -
j_call: TRBJ1-6
clone_size: -
v_call: TRBV4-3
cdr3_nt: TGCGCCAGCAGCCCGTCGAGCTCCTATAATTCACCCCTCCACTTT
cdr3_aa: CASSPSSSYNSPLHF

d_call: TRBD1
j_call: TRBJ2-7
clone_size: -
v_call: TRBV7-2
cdr3_nt: TGTGCCAGCAGCGCCAGACAGGGTATGACCTACGAGCAGTACTTC
cdr3_aa: CASSARQGMTYEQYF

d_call: -
j_call: TRBJ2-2
clone_size: -
v_call: TRBV7-9
cdr3_nt: TGTGCCAGCAGCGTAGGTTTGTCGTCTGGGCAGGCGAACACCGGGGAGCTGTTTTTT
cdr3_aa: CASSVGLSSGQANTGELFF

d_call: -
j_call: TRBJ1-1
clone_size: -
v_call: TRBV30
cdr3_nt: TGTGCCTGGAGTGTAATGCGTAACACTGAAGCTTTCTTT
cdr3_aa: CAWSVMRNTEAFF

d_call: -
j_call: TRBJ2-7
clone_size: -
v_call: TRBV29-1
cdr3_nt: TGCAGCGTTGGACAGGGAGGATCCTACGAGCAGTACTTC
cdr3_aa: CSVGQGGSYEQYF

d_call: -
j_call: TRBJ1-2
clone_size: -
v_call: TRBV6-4
cdr3_nt: TGTGCCAGCAGTGACTCCCCATCTGAGCCCTATGGCTACACCTTC
cdr3_aa: CASSDSPSEPYGYTF

d_call: TRBD1
j_call: TRBJ1-6
clone_size: -
v_call: TRBV4-3
cdr3_nt: TGCGCCAGCAGCCGAGAAATTGGGACAGGGGCACCCCTCCACTTT
cdr3_aa: CASSREIGTGAPLHF

d_call: TRBD1
j_call: TRBJ2-7
clone_size: -
v_call: TRBV10-3
cdr3_nt: TGTGCCATCAGTAAAACGGACAGGGAAGACGAGCAGTACTTC
cdr3_aa: CAISKTDREDEQYF

d_call: -
j_call: TRBJ2-7
clone_size: -
v_call: TRBV27
cdr3_nt: TGTGCCAGCAGTTTATCTGGGGGGAACGAGCAGTACTTC
cdr3_aa: CASSLSGGNEQYF

d_call: TRBD2
j_call: TRBJ2-7
clone_size: -
v_call: TRBV15
cdr3_nt: TGTGCCACCAGCCCGGGGGGACCGACCTACGAGCAGTACTTC
cdr3_aa: CATSPGGPTYEQYF

d_call: -
j_call: TRBJ2-3
clone_size: -
v_call: TRBV18
cdr3_nt: TGTGCCAGCTCACCTGCGGGGGCAGAAGATACGCAGTATTTT
cdr3_aa: CASSPAGAEDTQYF

d_call: TRBD1
j_call: TRBJ1-6
clone_size: -
v_call: TRBV4-3
cdr3_nt: TGCGCCAGCAGCCACCAGGGGGGAGCCCTCGGCTCCTATAATTCACCCCTCCACTTT
cdr3_aa: CASSHQGGALGSYNSPLHF

d_call: TRBD1
j_call: TRBJ2-1
clone_size: once
v_call: TRBV19
cdr3_nt: TGTGCCAGTAGTTTCGACCCGGGACAGGACAATGAGCAGTTCTTC
cdr3_aa: CASSFDPGQDNEQFF

d_call: -
j_call: TRBJ2-5
clone_size: once
v_call: TRBV6-5
cdr3_nt: TGTGCCAGCAGTTACTCCGGATCGCAGGGGCAAGAGACCCAGTACTTC
cdr3_aa: CASSYSGSQGQETQYF

d_call: TRBD2
j_call: TRBJ2-5
clone_size: -
v_call: TRBV4-1
cdr3_nt: TGCGCCAGCAGCCAACTTAGCGGGGGACAAGAGACCCAGTACTTC
cdr3_aa: CASSQLSGGQETQYF

d_call: -
j_call: TRBJ2-5
clone_size: once
v_call: TRBV5-1
cdr3_nt: TGCGCCAGCAGCTTGGAGATGAGGAGTTGGGGGCTGGGGACCCAGTACTTC
cdr3_aa: CASSLEMRSWGLGTQYF

d_call: TRBD1
j_call: TRBJ1-2
clone_size: -
v_call: TRBV5-6
cdr3_nt: TGTGCCAGCAGCCCGACAGGGTCTTTCTATGGCTACACCTTC
cdr3_aa: CASSPTGSFYGYTF

d_call: -
j_call: TRBJ2-7
clone_size: -
v_call: TRBV29-1
cdr3_nt: TGCAGCGTCGGTCCATCCGCCTACGAGCAGTACTTC
cdr3_aa: CSVGPSAYEQYF

d_call: TRBD1
j_call: TRBJ2-5
clone_size: -
v_call: TRBV25-1
cdr3_nt: TGTGCCAGCAGTGAAAGGGGACAGGGGTTGGGAGAGACCCAGTACTTC
cdr3_aa: CASSERGQGLGETQYF

d_call: -
j_call: TRBJ1-4
clone_size: few
v_call: TRBV21-1
cdr3_nt: TGTGCCAGCAGCACTCGACAGTGTAATGAAAAACTGTTTTTT
cdr3_aa: CASSTRQCNEKLFF

d_call: TRBD1
j_call: TRBJ1-5
clone_size: -
v_call: TRBV6-1
cdr3_nt: TGTGCCAGCAGTGAAGTACAGGGGTTGCGTCAGCCCCAGCATTTT
cdr3_aa: CASSEVQGLRQPQHF

d_call: TRBD1
j_call: TRBJ1-3
clone_size: -
v_call: TRBV7-9
cdr3_nt: TGTGCCAGCAGCTTAGCACCCGGGACAGGGGGAGGAAACACCATATATTTT
cdr3_aa: CASSLAPGTGGGNTIYF

d_call: -
j_call: TRBJ2-1
clone_size: -
v_call: TRBV5-1
cdr3_nt: TGCGCCAGCAGCTTCGGGACTTCCCCCTGGAATGAGCAGTTCTTC
cdr3_aa: CASSFGTSPWNEQFF

d_call: -
j_call: TRBJ2-7
clone_size: -
v_call: TRBV27
cdr3_nt: TGTGCCAGCAGTTTATCCGCGGGGGCATCCTACGAGCAGTACTTC
cdr3_aa: CASSLSAGASYEQYF

d_call: -
j_call: TRBJ2-7
clone_size: few
v_call: TRBV2
cdr3_nt: TGTGCCGCCTTTAATTCAGGGGAAACCTACGAGCAGTACTTC
cdr3_aa: CAAFNSGETYEQYF

d_call: -
j_call: TRBJ2-1
clone_size: -
v_call: TRBV11-3
cdr3_nt: TGTGCCAGCAGCTCCCGCGGGGGCCCCTACAATGAGCAGTTCTTC
cdr3_aa: CASSSRGGPYNEQFF

d_call: -
j_call: TRBJ2-7
clone_size: -
v_call: TRBV21-1
cdr3_nt: TGTGCCAGCAGCAAAAGGGACAGGGGGCTCCTCTACGAGCAGTACTTC
cdr3_aa: CASSKRDRGLLYEQYF

d_call: -
j_call: TRBJ2-7
clone_size: -
v_call: TRBV29-1
cdr3_nt: TGCAGCGTTGGACAGGGAGGCTCCTACGAGCAGTACTTC
cdr3_aa: CSVGQGGSYEQYF